This T cell receptor beta chain derives from a study of T cell responses to AZD1222 COVID-19 vaccine. At the level of the study: Some second doses came at about 4 weeks and others at about 12 weeks; these were pooled. Study conclusions and caveats: Clonal diversity was possibly underestimated, and the donors were mostly white British, with more females. CD4 TCRs associated with vaccination spanned spike, dominating at 160-218 and 743-854. Baseline serology detected seropositivity in only six AZD1222 recipients.

Concerning this clone itself: The antigen is unknown.

TCRdb's table, derived via immunoSEQ multiplex PCR, lists solely in-frame clones and lacks some. The repertoire consists of tens of thousands of clones, with approximately 91% occurring once and the leading ten covering about a fifth. The CDR3 totals 15 residues. V lost 4 bases and J 3 bases, leaving 13 bases between the germline ends. CDR1 and CDR2 from the germline V gene are MNHNY and SVGAGI (reference sequence). The chain combines TRBV6-6 with TRBJ1-3, with D perhaps matching TRBD1 (5 bases). The source material was peripheral blood, sampled on day 0 of AZD1222 vaccination. The TCR was taken from an adult in good health. CDR3 protein: CASSLSQGFGNTIYF. The DNA for the CDR3 is TGTGCCAGCAGTTTATCTCAGGGCTTTGGAAACACCATATATTTT.